The present entry profiles one T cell receptor (beta chain) with its context. The CDR3 is 16 amino acids. Germline CDR1 reads LNHNV; CDR2 reads YYDKDF (reference sequence). V lost 2 bases to trimming and J lost 8 bases, with 18 bases between them. The data were obtained in a study of blood T cell repertoires in COVID-19. Study in general: Sources were T cells, B-cell-depleted T cells, or PBMCs; the material itself was cDNA or gDNA.

TCRdb's copy holds only in-frame clones and misses some; the assay was immunoSEQ multiplex PCR. This sample has 200,000 to 250,000 clones; about 89% occur once, and the top ten carry 3.5% to 5%. Self-reported history from a screening survey and questionnaire set each donor's cohort. The clonotype comes from a woman in her twenties or thirties who had recovered from COVID-19. V is TRBV15 and J is TRBJ1-4; D is perhaps TRBD1 (5 bases). Material: PBMCs or T cells enriched from blood (not recorded which). The CDR3 sequence is CATSRPGTSGGEKLFF. The CDR3 nucleotides read TGTGCCACCAGCAGACCGGGGACCTCCGGGGGGGAAAAACTGTTTTTT.